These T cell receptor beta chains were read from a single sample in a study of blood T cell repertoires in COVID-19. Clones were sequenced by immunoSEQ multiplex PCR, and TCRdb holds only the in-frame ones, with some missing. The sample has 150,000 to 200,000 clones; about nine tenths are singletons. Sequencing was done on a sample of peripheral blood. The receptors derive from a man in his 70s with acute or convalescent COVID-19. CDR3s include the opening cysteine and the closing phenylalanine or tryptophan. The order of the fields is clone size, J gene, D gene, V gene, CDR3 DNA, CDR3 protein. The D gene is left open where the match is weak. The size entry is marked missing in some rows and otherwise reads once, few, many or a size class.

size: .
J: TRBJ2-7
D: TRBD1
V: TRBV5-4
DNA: TGTGCCAGCAGCTTGGTGGCAGGGGGCGGCTACGAGCAGTACTTC
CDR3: CASSLVAGGGYEQYF

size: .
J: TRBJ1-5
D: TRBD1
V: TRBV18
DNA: TGTGCCAGCTCACCAGGGACAGGCGGTCAGCCCCAGCATTTT
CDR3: CASSPGTGGQPQHF

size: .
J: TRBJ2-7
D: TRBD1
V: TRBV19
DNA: TGTGCCAGTAGTTCCTCCGGGACAGGCGACTTTCCGTACGAGCAGTACTTC
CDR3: CASSSSGTGDFPYEQYF

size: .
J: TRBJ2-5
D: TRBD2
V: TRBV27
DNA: TGTGCCAGCAGTTGGACTAGCGGGAGGGCCCGGGAGACCCAGTACTTC
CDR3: CASSWTSGRARETQYF

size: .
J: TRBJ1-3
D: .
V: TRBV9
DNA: TGTGCCAGCAGCCCCGGCCGAGGGGGAAACACCATATATTTT
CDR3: CASSPGRGGNTIYF

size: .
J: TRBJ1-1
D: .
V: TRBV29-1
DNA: TGCAGCGTTGAGACTGGAAGCCAAGCTTTCTTT
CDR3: CSVETGSQAFF

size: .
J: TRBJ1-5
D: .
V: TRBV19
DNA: TGTGCCAGTAGCCACCCACTTCAGCCCCAGCATTTT
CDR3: CASSHPLQPQHF

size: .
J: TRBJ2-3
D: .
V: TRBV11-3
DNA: TGTGCCAGCAGCTTAGGCACCAGCGTCCCAGATACGCAGTATTTT
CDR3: CASSLGTSVPDTQYF

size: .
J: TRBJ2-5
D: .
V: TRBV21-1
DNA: TGTGCCAGCAGCACAGGGGGTGAGACCCAGTACTTC
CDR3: CASSTGGETQYF

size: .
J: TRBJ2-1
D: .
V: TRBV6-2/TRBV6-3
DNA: TGTGCCAGCAGTTTTAGAAGTGGCGGGGTGAGGAATGAGCAGTTCTTC
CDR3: CASSFRSGGVRNEQFF

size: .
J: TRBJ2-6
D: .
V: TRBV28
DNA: TGTGCCAGCAGTATAGGGGCTTCGGATGGGGCCAACGTCCTGACTTTC
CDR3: CASSIGASDGANVLTF

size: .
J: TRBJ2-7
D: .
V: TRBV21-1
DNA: TGTGCCAGCAGCAAAGCTCCTGACAGTCCCGGCTACGAGCAGTACTTC
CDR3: CASSKAPDSPGYEQYF

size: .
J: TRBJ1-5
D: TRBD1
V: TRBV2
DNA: TGTGCCAGCAGTGAAGGGGGGACAGCTAATCAGCCCCAGCATTTT
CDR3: CASSEGGTANQPQHF

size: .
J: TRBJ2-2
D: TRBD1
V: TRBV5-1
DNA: TGCGCCAGCAGCCCCGGGACAGGGCACACCGGGGAGCTGTTTTTT
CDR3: CASSPGTGHTGELFF

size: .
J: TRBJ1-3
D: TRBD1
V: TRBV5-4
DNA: TGTGCCAGCAGCCCAGGGACAGGGCCAAACACCATATATTTT
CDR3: CASSPGTGPNTIYF

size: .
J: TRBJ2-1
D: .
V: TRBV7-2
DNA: TGTGCCAGCAGCTTACAGCGGACTGCGGGTGAGCAGTTCTTC
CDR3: CASSLQRTAGEQFF

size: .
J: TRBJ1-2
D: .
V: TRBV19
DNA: TGTGCCAGTAGAGAAGGACAGATGGGTGATGGCTACACCTTC
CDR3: CASREGQMGDGYTF

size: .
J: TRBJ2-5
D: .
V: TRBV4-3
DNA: TGCGCCAGCAGCCAAGGGGAGACAGAGACCCAGTACTTC
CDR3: CASSQGETETQYF

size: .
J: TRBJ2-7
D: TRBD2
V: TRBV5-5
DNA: TGTGCCAGCAGCTGGAGCGGGAGAGGCAACTACGAGCAGTACTTC
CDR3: CASSWSGRGNYEQYF

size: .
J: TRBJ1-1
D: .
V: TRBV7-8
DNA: TGTGCCAGCAGCCTGACAGCCATTGAAGCTTTCTTT
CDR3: CASSLTAIEAFF

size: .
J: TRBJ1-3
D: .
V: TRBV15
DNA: TGTGCCACCAGCAGAGATATGTTGAGCTCTGGAAACACCATATATTTT
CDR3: CATSRDMLSSGNTIYF

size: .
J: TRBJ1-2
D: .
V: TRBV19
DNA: TGTGCCAGTACGCGACTCCCCCATCCTAATGGCTACACCTTC
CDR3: CASTRLPHPNGYTF

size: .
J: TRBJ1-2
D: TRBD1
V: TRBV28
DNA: TGTGCCAGCGTGTCCGCGGTGGCAGGGGGAAGGGTGGGCTACACCTTC
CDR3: CASVSAVAGGRVGYTF

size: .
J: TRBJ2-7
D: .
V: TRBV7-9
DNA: TGTGCCAGCAGCCGACCTAGCGTAGGTACCTACGAGCAGTACTTC
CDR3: CASSRPSVGTYEQYF

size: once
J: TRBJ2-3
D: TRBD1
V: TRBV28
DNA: TGTGCCAGCAAACAGGGGGGCACAGATACGCAGTATTTT
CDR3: CASKQGGTDTQYF

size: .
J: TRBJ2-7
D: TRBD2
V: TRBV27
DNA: TGTGCCAGCAGACTAGCGGGATTGGGAGAGCAGTACTTC
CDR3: CASRLAGLGEQYF

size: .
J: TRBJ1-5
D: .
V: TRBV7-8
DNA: TGTGCCAGCAGCCCCGACAGGATTCGCAATCAGCCCCAGCATTTT
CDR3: CASSPDRIRNQPQHF

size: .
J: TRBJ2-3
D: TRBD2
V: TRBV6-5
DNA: TGTGCCAGCAGGCCCCTCAGCGGGGGGGCGTGGTATTTT
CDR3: CASRPLSGGAWYF

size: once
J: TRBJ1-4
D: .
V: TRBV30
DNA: TGTGCCTGGAGGGCCGCAGGGGACGCAACTAATGAAAAACTGTTTTTT
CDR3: CAWRAAGDATNEKLFF

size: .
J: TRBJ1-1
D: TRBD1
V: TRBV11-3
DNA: TGTGCCAGCAGCAGACAGGGGGCTACTGAAGCTTTCTTT
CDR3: CASSRQGATEAFF

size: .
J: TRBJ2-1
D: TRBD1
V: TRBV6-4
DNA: TGTGCCAGCAGTGGACAGGGGGGTGGGCAGTTCTTC
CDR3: CASSGQGGGQFF

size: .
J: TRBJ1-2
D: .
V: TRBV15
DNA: TGTGCCACAGGCGGGGGCTATGGCTACACCTTC
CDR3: CATGGGYGYTF

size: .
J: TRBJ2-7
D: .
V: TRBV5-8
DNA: TGTGCCAGCAGCCTCCTACAGGTTTGGCAGTACTTC
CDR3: CASSLLQVWQYF

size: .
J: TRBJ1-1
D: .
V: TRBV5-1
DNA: TGCGCCAGCAGCTTGGCCCGGGTGCGGGGGCTGAACACTGAAGCTTTCTTT
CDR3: CASSLARVRGLNTEAFF

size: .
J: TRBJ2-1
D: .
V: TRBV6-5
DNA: TGTGCCAGCAGACAAACACCGTACAATGAGCAGTTCTTC
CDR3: CASRQTPYNEQFF

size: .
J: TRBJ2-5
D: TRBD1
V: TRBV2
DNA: TGTGCCAGCAGCCGACAGGGCCCCCAAGAGACCCAGTACTTC
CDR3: CASSRQGPQETQYF

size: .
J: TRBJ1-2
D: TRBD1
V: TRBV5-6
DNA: TGTGCCAGCAGCTGGGGGACAGGTACCTACACCTTC
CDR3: CASSWGTGTYTF

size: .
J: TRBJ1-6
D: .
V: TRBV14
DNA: TGTGCCAGCTTTACGGCGGAGTCTTATAATTCACCCCTCCACTTT
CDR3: CASFTAESYNSPLHF

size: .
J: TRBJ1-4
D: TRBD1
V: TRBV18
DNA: TGTGCCAGCTCACCCCCGACAGGGACGGAAAAACTGTTTTTT
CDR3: CASSPPTGTEKLFF

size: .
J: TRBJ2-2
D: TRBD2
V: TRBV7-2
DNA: TGTGCCAGCAGCACAACTAGCGGGGGGGCTGGGGAGCTGTTTTTT
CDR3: CASSTTSGGAGELFF

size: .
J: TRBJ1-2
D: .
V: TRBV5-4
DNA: TGTGCCAGCGGCCCGGACAGCCAGCTCTATGGCTACACCTTC
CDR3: CASGPDSQLYGYTF

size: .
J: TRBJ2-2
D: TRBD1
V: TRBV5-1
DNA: TGCGCCAGCAGCTCGGGGACAGCGGTCGCCGGGGAGCTGTTTTTT
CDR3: CASSSGTAVAGELFF

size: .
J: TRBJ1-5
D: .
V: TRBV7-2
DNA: TGTGCCAGCAGCTTAGCTTTTCCGAATCAGCCCCAGCATTTT
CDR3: CASSLAFPNQPQHF

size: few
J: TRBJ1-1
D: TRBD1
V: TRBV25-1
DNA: TGTGCCAGCAGTACAGGGGTCATGGACACTGAAGCTTTCTTT
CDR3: CASSTGVMDTEAFF

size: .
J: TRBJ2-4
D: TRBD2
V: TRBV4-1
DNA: TGCGCCAGCAGCCAAGGCGTCTCCCCCGGGACTAGCGGGAACATTCAGTACTTC
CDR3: CASSQGVSPGTSGNIQYF

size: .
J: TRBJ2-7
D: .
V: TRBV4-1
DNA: TGCGCCAGCAGCATTAGAGGCCAGACCTACGAGCAGTACTTC
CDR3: CASSIRGQTYEQYF